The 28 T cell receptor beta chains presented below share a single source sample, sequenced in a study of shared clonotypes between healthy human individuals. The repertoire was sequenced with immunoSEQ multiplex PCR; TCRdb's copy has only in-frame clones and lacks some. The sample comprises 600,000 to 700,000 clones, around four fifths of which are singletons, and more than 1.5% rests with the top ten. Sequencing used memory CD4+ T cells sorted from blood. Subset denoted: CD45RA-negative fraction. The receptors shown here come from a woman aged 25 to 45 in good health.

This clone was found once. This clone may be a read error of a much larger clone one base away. CDR3 sequence (DNA): TGTGCCATCAGCAGACAGGGTTGGGAGGGCAATCAGCCCCAGCATTTT. It specifies CAISRQGWEGNQPQHF. The chain uses TRBV15 and TRBJ1-5, with 7 nucleotides matching TRBD1. The CDR3 extends over 16 amino acids. CDR1 and CDR2 (germline): LNHNV, YYDKDF (reference sequence). The whole variable domain, filled in from reference TRBV15 and TRBJ1-5, reads DAMVIQNPRYQVTQFGKPVTLSCSQTLNHNVMYWYQQKSSQAPKLLFHYYDKDFNNEADTPDNFQSRRPNTSFCFLDIRSPGLGDTAMYLCAISRQGWEGNQPQHFGDGTRLSIL.

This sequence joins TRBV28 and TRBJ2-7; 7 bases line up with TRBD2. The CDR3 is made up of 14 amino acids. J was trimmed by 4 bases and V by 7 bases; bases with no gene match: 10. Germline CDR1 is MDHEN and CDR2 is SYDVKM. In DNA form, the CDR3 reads TGTGCCAGCACCCGGGCTGGCGGGAGTTACGAGCAGTACTTC. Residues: CASTRAGGSYEQYF.

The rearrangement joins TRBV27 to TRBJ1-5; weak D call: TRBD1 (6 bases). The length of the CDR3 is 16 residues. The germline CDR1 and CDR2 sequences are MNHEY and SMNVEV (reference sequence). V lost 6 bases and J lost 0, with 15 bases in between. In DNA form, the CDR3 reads TGTGCCAGCAGGCCGGGGGGCAGGGATAGCAATCAGCCCCAGCATTTT. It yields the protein CASRPGGRDSNQPQHF.

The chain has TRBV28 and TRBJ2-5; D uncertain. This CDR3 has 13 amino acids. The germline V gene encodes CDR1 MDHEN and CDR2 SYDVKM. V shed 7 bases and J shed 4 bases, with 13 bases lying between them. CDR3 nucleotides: TGTGCCAGCACCGAAGTCGCGACAGAGACCCAGTACTTC. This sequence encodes CASTEVATETQYF.

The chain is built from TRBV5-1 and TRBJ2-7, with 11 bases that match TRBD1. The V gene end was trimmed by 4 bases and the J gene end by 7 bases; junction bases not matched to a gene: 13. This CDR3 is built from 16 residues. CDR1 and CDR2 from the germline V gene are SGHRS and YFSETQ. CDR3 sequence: CASSNRPGTGGGEQYF. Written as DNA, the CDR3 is TGCGCCAGCAGCAACCGGCCCGGGACAGGGGGTGGAGAGCAGTACTTC.

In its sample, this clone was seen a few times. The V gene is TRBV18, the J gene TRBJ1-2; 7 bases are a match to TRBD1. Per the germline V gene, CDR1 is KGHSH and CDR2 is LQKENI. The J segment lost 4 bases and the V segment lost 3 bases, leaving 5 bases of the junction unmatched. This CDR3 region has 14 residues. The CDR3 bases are TGTGCCAGCTCACCGGGGGACAGATCCTATGGCTACACCTTC. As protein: CASSPGDRSYGYTF.

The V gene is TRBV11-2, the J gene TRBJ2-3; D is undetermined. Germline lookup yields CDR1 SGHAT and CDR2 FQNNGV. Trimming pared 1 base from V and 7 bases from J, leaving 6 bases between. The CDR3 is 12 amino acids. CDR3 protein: CASSLASNTQYF. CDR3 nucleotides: TGTGCCAGCAGCTTAGCCTCGAATACGCAGTATTTT.

As DNA, the CDR3 is TGCGCCAGCAGTGAGCAGCGGGTATCCTACGAGCAGTACTTC. Its protein is CASSEQRVSYEQYF. The V call is TRBV10-1, the J call TRBJ2-7, with D possibly matching TRBD2 (6 bases). Trimming shortened V by 2 bases and J by 1 base, and 9 bases separated the two germline ends. Germline V gene lookup returns CDR1 WNHNN and CDR2 SYGVQD (reference sequence). The CDR3 runs 14 residues.

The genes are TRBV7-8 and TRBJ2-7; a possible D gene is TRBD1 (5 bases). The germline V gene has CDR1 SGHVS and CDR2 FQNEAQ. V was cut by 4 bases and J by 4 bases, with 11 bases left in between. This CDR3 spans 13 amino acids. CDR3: CASSSRVPYEQYF. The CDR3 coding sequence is TGTGCCAGCAGCTCCAGGGTACCTTACGAGCAGTACTTC.

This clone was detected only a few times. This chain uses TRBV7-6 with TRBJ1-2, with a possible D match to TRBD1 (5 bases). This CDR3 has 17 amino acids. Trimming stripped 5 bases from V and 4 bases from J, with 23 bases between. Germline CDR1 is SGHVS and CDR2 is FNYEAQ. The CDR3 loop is CASSPGRHRSPSYGYTF. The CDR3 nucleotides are TGTGCCAGCAGCCCGGGACGCCACCGATCCCCGAGCTATGGCTACACCTTC. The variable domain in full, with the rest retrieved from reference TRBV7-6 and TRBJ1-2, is GAGVSQSPRYKVTKRGQDVALRCDPISGHVSLYWYRQALGQGPEFLTYFNYEAQQDKSGLPNDRFSAERPEGSISTLTIQRTEQRDSAMYRCASSPGRHRSPSYGYTFGSGTRLTVV.

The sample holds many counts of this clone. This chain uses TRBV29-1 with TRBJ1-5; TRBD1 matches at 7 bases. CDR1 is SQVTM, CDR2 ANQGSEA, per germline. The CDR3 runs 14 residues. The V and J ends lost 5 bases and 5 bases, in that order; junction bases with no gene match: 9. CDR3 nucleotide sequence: TGCAGCGTTCGGGAACAGGGGTGGGATCAGCCCCAGCATTTT. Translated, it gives CSVREQGWDQPQHF.

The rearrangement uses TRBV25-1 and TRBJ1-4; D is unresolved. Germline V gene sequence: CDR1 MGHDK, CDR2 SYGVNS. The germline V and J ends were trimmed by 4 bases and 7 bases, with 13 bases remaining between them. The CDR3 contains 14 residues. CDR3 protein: CASSGSTSLEKLFF. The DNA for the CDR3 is TGTGCCAGCAGTGGAAGTACATCCCTTGAAAAACTGTTTTTT.

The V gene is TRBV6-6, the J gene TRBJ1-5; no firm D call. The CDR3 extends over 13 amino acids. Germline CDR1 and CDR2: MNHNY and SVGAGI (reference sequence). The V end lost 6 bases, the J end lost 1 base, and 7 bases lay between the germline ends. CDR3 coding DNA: TGTGCCAGCAGCACAGACAGCAATCAGCCCCAGCATTTT. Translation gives CASSTDSNQPQHF.

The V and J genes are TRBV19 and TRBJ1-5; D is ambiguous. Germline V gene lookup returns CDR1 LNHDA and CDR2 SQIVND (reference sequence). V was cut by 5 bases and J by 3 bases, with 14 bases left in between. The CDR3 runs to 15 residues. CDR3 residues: CASSFNSGNNQPQHF. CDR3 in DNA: TGTGCCAGTAGTTTCAACTCGGGGAACAATCAGCCCCAGCATTTT.

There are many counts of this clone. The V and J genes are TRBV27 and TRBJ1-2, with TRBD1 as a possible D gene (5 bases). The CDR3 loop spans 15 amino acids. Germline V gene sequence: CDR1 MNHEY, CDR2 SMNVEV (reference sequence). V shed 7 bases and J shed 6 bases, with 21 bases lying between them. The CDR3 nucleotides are TGTGCCAGCACGAATCAGGGCAGGCGAGGGCATGGCTACACCTTC. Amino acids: CASTNQGRRGHGYTF.

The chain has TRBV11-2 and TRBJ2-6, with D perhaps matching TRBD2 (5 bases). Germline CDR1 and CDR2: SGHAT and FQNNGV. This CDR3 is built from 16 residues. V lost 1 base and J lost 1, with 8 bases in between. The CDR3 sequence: CASSLAGRSGANVLTF. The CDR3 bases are TGTGCCAGCAGCTTAGCGGGAAGGTCTGGGGCCAACGTCCTGACTTTC.

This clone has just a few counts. The CDR3 sequence is CASSARTGGNNQPQHF. The CDR3 nucleotides read TGTGCCAGCAGTGCGCGGACAGGGGGGAACAATCAGCCCCAGCATTTT. V and J are TRBV25-1 and TRBJ1-5; 10 bases are a match to TRBD1. Per the germline V gene, CDR1 is MGHDK and CDR2 is SYGVNS. This CDR3 comprises 16 residues. V shed 4 bases and J 3 bases; nucleotides not matched to a gene: 6.

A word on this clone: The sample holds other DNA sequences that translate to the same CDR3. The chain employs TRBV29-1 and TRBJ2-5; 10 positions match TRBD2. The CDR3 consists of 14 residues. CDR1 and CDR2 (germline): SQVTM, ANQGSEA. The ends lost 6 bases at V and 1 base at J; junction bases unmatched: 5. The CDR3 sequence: CSVLTSGVQETQYF. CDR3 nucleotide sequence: TGCAGCGTCCTCACTAGCGGGGTCCAAGAGACCCAGTACTTC.

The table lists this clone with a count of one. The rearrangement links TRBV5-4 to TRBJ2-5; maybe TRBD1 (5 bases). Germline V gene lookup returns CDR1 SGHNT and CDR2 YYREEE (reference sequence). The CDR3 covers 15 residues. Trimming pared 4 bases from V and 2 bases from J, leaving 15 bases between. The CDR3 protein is CASSNPHGQQETQYF. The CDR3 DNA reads TGTGCCAGCAGCAACCCCCATGGACAACAAGAGACCCAGTACTTC.

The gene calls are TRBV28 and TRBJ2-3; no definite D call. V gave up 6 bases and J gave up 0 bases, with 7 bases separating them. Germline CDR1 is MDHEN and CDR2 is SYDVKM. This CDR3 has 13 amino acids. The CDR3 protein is CASREQSTDTQYF. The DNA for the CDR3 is TGTGCCAGCAGGGAACAAAGCACAGATACGCAGTATTTT.

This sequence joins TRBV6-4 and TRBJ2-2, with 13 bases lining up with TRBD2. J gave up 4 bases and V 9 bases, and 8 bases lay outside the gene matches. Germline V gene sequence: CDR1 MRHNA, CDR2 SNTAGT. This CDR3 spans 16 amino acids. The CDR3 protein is CARGTSGILGTGELFF. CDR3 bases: TGTGCCAGGGGGACTAGCGGGATATTAGGCACCGGGGAGCTGTTTTTT.

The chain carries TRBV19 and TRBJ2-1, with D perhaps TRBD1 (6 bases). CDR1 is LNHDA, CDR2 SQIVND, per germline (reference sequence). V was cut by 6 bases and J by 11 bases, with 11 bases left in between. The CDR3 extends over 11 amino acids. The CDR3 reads CASSRGQQQFF. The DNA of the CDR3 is TGTGCCAGTAGCCGGGGACAACAGCAGTTCTTC. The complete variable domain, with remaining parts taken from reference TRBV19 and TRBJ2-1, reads DGGITQSPKYLFRKEGQNVTLSCEQNLNHDAMYWYRQDPGQGLRLIYYSQIVNDFQKGDIAEGYSVSREKKESFPLTVTSAQKNPTAFYLCASSRGQQQFFGPGTRLTVL.

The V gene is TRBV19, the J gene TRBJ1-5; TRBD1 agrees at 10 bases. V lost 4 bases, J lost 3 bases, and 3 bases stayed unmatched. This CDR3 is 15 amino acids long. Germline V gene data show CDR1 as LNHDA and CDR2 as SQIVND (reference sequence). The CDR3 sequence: CASSKDRGNNQPQHF. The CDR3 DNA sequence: TGTGCCAGTAGTAAGGACAGGGGGAACAATCAGCCCCAGCATTTT.

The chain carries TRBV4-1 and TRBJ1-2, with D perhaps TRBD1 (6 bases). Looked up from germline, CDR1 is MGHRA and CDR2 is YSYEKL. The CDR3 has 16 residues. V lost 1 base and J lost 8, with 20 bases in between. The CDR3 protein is CASSQGSGQNSAGYTF. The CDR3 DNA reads TGCGCCAGCAGCCAAGGGTCAGGACAGAATTCAGCGGGCTACACCTTC.

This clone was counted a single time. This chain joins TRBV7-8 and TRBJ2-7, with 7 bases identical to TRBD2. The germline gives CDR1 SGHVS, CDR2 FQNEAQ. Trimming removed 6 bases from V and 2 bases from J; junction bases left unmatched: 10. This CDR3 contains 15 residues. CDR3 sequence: CASRTGAGDTYEQYF. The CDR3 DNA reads TGTGCCAGCAGAACCGGGGCGGGAGACACCTACGAGCAGTACTTC.

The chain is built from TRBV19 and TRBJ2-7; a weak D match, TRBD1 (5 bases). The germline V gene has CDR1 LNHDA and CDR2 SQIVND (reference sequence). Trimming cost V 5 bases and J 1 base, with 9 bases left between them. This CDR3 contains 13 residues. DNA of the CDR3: TGTGCCAGTAGTGGGCAGGGATCCTACGAGCAGTACTTC. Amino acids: CASSGQGSYEQYF.

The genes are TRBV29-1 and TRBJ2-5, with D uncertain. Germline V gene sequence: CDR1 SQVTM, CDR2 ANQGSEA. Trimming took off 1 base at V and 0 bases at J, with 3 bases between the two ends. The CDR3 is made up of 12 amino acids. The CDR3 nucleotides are TGCAGCGTTGAAGTCTACCAAGAGACCCAGTACTTC. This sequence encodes CSVEVYQETQYF.

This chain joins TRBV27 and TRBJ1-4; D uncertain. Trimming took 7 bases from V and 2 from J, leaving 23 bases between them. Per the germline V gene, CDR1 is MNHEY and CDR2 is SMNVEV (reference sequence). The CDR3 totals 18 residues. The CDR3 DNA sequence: TGTGCCAGCACCCTCCGACGGGAGTATGGTTCCACTAATGAAAAACTGTTTTTT. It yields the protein CASTLRREYGSTNEKLFF.